This T cell receptor (beta chain) was captured in a study of T cell responses to AZD1222 COVID-19 vaccine. The method was immunoSEQ multiplex PCR; TCRdb's version includes in-frame clones alone and lacks a portion of them. The data show about 150,000 clones, with just over 90% seen just once and around 2.1% held by the top ten. Trimming pared 3 bases from V and 4 bases from J, leaving 12 bases between. CDR1 SNHLY and CDR2 FYNNEI come from the germline V gene. The CDR3 contains 14 residues. The sample here was peripheral blood, taken 28 days after the second AZD1222 dose. This receptor was identified in an adult who received the AZD1222 COVID-19 vaccine. The chain combines TRBV2 with TRBJ1-1; D is uncertain. DNA of the CDR3: TGTGCCAGCAGTGACCGAGCAGTTATCACTGAAGCTTTCTTT. Its translation is CASSDRAVITEAFF.